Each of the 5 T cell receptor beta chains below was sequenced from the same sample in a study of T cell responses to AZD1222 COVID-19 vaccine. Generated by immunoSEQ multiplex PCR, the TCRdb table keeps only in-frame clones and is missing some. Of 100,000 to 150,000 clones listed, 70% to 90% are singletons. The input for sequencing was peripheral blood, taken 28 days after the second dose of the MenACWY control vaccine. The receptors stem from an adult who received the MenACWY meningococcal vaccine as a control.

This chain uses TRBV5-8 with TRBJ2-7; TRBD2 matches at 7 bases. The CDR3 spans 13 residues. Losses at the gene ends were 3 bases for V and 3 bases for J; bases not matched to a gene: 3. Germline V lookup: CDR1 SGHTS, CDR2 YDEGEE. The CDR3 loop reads CASSWGGLYEQYV. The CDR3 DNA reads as TGTGCCAGCAGCTGGGGAGGGCTCTACGAGCAGTACGTC.

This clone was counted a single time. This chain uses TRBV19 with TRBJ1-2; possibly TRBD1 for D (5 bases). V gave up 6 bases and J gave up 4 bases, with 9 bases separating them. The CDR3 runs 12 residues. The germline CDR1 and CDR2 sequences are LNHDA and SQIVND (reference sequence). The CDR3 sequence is CASSPGSYGYTF. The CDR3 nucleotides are TGTGCCAGTAGCCCAGGGAGCTATGGCTACACCTTC.

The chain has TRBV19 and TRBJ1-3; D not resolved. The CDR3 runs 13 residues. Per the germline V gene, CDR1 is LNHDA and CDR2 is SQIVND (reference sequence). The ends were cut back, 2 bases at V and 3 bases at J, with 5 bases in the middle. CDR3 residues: CASSIRVGNTIYF. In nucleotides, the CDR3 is TGTGCCAGTAGTATAAGGGTTGGAAACACCATATATTTT.

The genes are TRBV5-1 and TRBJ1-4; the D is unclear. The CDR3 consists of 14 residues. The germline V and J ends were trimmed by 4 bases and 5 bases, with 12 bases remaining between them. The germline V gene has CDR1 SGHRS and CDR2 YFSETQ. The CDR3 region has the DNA TGCGCCAGCAGCCCCGAGGGCAGGAATGAAAAACTGTTTTTT. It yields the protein CASSPEGRNEKLFF.

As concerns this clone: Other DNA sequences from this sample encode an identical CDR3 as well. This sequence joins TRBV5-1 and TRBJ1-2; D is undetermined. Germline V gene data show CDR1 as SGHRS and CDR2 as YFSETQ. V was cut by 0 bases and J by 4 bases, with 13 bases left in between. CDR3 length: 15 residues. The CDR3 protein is CASSLGVRGSYGYTF. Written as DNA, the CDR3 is TGCGCCAGCAGCTTGGGGGTGCGAGGGTCCTATGGCTACACCTTC. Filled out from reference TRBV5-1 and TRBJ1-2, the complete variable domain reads KAGVTQTPRYLIKTRGQQVTLSCSPISGHRSVSWYQQTPGQGLQFLFEYFSETQRNKGNFPGRFSGRQFSNSRSEMNVSTLELGDSALYLCASSLGVRGSYGYTFGSGTRLTVV.